This T cell receptor beta chain originates from a study of chemoradiotherapy in HPV16-positive cancers. About this clone itself: The target antigen is unknown.

TCRdb's copy holds only in-frame clones and misses some; the assay was immunoSEQ multiplex PCR. The table shows 15,000 to 20,000 clones, with around 92% occurring only once. The CDR3 totals 14 residues. With 0 bases removed from V and 3 bases from J, the gap between germline ends came to 12 bases. Germline V gene lookup returns CDR1 GTSNPN and CDR2 SVGIG (reference sequence). Findings and limits, study-wide: Only a couple of HPV16-positive patients supplied the functional HPV-specificity definition. In HPV16-positive patients, HPV-responsive T-cell expansion tracked better recurrence-free survival. Candidate HPV-specific clones and E7-related TCR motifs grew in tumor during treatment.

Over chemoradiotherapy, repertoires were sampled more than once. The V call is TRBV30, the J call TRBJ2-7; D is ambiguous. This receptor was taken from a human donor with HPV-associated anogenital cancer. The material sequenced was blood, taken from a patient who underwent chemoradiotherapy. CDR3 nucleotides: TGTGCCTGGAGTGTACTGGGGATAGGCTACGAGCAGTACTTC. As protein: CAWSVLGIGYEQYF.